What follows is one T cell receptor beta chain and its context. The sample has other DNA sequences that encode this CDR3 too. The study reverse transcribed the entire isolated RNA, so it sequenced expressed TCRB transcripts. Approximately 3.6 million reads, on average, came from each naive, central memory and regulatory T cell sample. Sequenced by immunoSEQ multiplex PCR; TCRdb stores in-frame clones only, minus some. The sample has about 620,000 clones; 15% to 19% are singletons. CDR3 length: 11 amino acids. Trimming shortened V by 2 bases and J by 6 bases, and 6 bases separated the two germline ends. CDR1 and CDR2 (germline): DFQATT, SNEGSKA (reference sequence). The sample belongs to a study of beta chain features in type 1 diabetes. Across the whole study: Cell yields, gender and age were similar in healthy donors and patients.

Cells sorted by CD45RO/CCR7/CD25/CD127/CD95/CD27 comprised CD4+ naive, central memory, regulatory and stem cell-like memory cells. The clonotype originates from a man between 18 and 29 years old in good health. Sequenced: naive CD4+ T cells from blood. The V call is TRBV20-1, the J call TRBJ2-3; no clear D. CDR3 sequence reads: CSARRGDTQYF. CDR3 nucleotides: TGCAGTGCTAGACGTGGTGATACGCAGTATTTT.